The next 18 T cell receptor beta chains were all read from a single sample in a study of cytomegalovirus exposure and HLA in healthy donors. The protocol was immunoSEQ multiplex PCR, while the TCRdb copy is restricted to in-frame clones and leaves out a portion. The sample gives over 150,000 clones, roughly 95% of which show up once; 0.89% is in the top ten. The sample consisted of PBMCs. The receptors were gathered from a woman under 30 in good health and CMV-seronegative.

This clone appeared a single time. The V gene is TRBV6-4, the J gene TRBJ1-1, with 8 nucleotides matching TRBD1. The CDR3 sequence is 15 residues long. CDR1 and CDR2 from the germline V gene are MRHNA and SNTAGT. Trimming at V came to 6 bases and at J to 4 bases, leaving 10 bases not matched to a gene. DNA for the CDR3: TGTGCCAGCAGCCCTCAGGGGGCTGTAGGCACTGAAGCTTTCTTT. Protein product: CASSPQGAVGTEAFF.

The chain employs TRBV6-1 and TRBJ1-1; the D gene is possibly TRBD1 (5 bases). The CDR3 loop spans 15 amino acids. CDR1 and CDR2 (germline): MNHNS, SASEGT. Trimming took off 2 bases at V and 4 bases at J, with 14 bases between the two ends. The CDR3 DNA follows: TGTGCCAGCAGTGAACCCGGGGGTAGGGTCACTGAAGCTTTCTTT. Its translation: CASSEPGGRVTEAFF.

Comment on this clone: Germline is not matched at one junction end, which may reflect a read error. The chain carries TRBV7-7 and TRBJ2-2, with D tentatively TRBD1 (6 bases). CDR3 length equals 15 residues. The germline V gene has CDR1 SSHAT and CDR2 FNYEAQ (reference sequence). The CDR3 loop is CASSSGTQNAGELFF. For the CDR3, the DNA is TGTGCTAGCAGCTCCGGGACACAGAACGCCGGGGAGCTGTTTTTT.

The chain is built from TRBV7-2 and TRBJ2-7; TRBD1 aligns across 8 bases. This CDR3 contains 15 residues. CDR1 and CDR2 (germline): SGHTA, FQGNSA. J gave up 4 bases and V 0 bases, and 5 bases lay outside the gene matches. CDR3 amino acids: CASSLARTGWYEQYF. CDR3 coding DNA: TGTGCCAGCAGCTTAGCGCGGACAGGGTGGTACGAGCAGTACTTC.

This chain links TRBV7-2 with TRBJ2-3, with 10 bases that match TRBD2. Germline-derived CDR1 and CDR2 are SGHTA and FQGNSA. The ends lost 6 bases at V and 2 bases at J; junction bases unmatched: 11. CDR3 size: 17 residues. The CDR3 is CASRAGGSGGSTDTQYF. DNA of the CDR3: TGTGCCAGCAGGGCTGGGGGTAGCGGGGGGTCCACAGATACGCAGTATTTT.

The rearrangement uses TRBV20-1 and TRBJ1-2; 7 bases match TRBD1. V was clipped by 3 bases and J by 8 bases; unmatched bases: 3. Germline assignment: CDR1 DFQATT and CDR2 SNEGSKA (reference sequence). The CDR3 is 11 residues long. The CDR3 DNA sequence: TGCAGTGCTAGGACAGGGTTCGGCTACACCTTC. Protein: CSARTGFGYTF.

J is TRBJ1-2 and V is TRBV12-5; D gene unclear. Trimming took 1 base from V and 1 from J, leaving 4 bases between them. The CDR3 consists of 13 residues. The germline V gene has CDR1 LGHNT and CDR2 FRNRAP. The CDR3 region has the DNA TGTGCTAGTGGTTTGGCCGTTAACTATGGCTACACCTTC. Translated: CASGLAVNYGYTF.

The chain recombines TRBV30 with TRBJ1-2; perhaps TRBD1 as D (6 bases). Trimming stripped 3 bases from V and 4 bases from J, with 12 bases between. From germline, CDR1 is GTSNPN and CDR2 SVGIG (reference sequence). The CDR3 totals 13 residues. The CDR3 sequence: CAWSPQGPYGYTF. The CDR3, as DNA: TGTGCCTGGAGCCCACAGGGACCCTATGGCTACACCTTC.

This clone has only one observation. The chain couples TRBV7-3 to TRBJ2-1; 8 bases fit TRBD2. The V gene end was trimmed by 5 bases and the J gene end by 10 bases; junction bases not matched to a gene: 4. Per germline, CDR1 SGHTA and CDR2 FQGTGA. CDR3 size: 12 residues. As DNA, the CDR3 is TGTGCCAGCAGCCCCGGGGGGGCAGAGCAGTTCTTC. Its protein product is CASSPGGAEQFF. Full variable domain (missing parts from reference TRBV7-3 and TRBJ2-1): GAGVSQTPSNKVTEKGKYVELRCDPISGHTALYWYRQSLGQGPEFLIYFQGTGAADDSGLPNDRFFAVRPEGSVSTLKIQRTERGDSAVYLCASSPGGAEQFFGPGTRLTVL.

This clone appeared a single time. For the CDR3, the DNA is TGTGCCATCTGGGCGACTAACTATGGCTACACCTTC. Translating gives CAIWATNYGYTF. This sequence joins TRBV6-6 and TRBJ1-2; no reliable D call. V was cut by 10 bases and J by 0 bases, with 9 bases left in between. The CDR3 covers 12 residues. Germline V gives CDR1 MNHNY, CDR2 SVGAGI (reference sequence).

The chain couples TRBV9 to TRBJ1-3; no firm D call. This CDR3 is built from 15 residues. Germline CDR1 is SGDLS and CDR2 is YYNGEE. Trimming took 4 bases from V and 3 from J, leaving 14 bases between them. The CDR3 protein is CASSPSNIFGNTIYF. In DNA, the CDR3 is TGTGCCAGCAGCCCAAGTAACATATTTGGAAACACCATATATTTT. Full variable domain (missing parts from reference TRBV9 and TRBJ1-3): DSGVTQTPKHLITATGQRVTLRCSPRSGDLSVYWYQQSLDQGLQFLIQYYNGEERAKGNILERFSAQQFPDLHSELNLSSLELGDSALYFCASSPSNIFGNTIYFGEGSWLTVV.

This sequence joins TRBV11-2 and TRBJ1-1; no firm D call. Germline CDR1 and CDR2: SGHAT and FQNNGV. The CDR3 spans 12 residues. The V and J ends lost 1 base and 4 bases respectively, with 4 bases between them. In DNA form, the CDR3 reads TGTGCCAGCAGCTTAGCCATCACTGAAGCTTTCTTT. It specifies CASSLAITEAFF.

V is TRBV4-1 and J is TRBJ2-1, with 9 bases matching TRBD2. The CDR3 is 15 residues long. V was pared by 3 bases and J by 5 bases, with 5 bases of the junction left unmatched. The V gene's germline CDR1 is MGHRA and CDR2 YSYEKL. The CDR3 DNA reads TGCGCCAGCAGCCATCCGGCTAGCGGGAACAATGAGCAGTTCTTC. Protein: CASSHPASGNNEQFF.

CDR3 amino acids: CSVVFHKITPPYEQYF. The DNA of the CDR3 is TGCAGCGTTGTTTTCCATAAGATAACACCTCCCTACGAGCAGTACTTC. The V gene is TRBV29-1, the J gene TRBJ2-7; the D is unclear. The V end was cut by 4 bases, the J end by 2 bases, with 21 bases between. The germline V gene has CDR1 SQVTM and CDR2 ANQGSEA. The CDR3 sequence is 16 residues long.

The chain carries TRBV5-1 and TRBJ1-2, with 11 bases identical to TRBD1. Germline CDR1 reads SGHRS; CDR2 reads YFSETQ. CDR3 length equals 13 residues. With 4 bases clipped from V and 8 bases from J, the junction kept 4 bases outside the gene matches. The CDR3 region is CASSPGTGGGYTF. CDR3 DNA sequence: TGCGCCAGCAGCCCCGGGACAGGGGGGGGCTACACCTTC.

The chain has TRBV27 and TRBJ2-1; 9 positions agree with TRBD2. Germline V gene sequence: CDR1 MNHEY, CDR2 SMNVEV (reference sequence). This CDR3 spans 15 amino acids. The ends lost 2 bases at V and 6 bases at J; junction bases unmatched: 5. The CDR3 coding sequence is TGTGCCAGCAGTTTAAGGACTAGCGCAGGCAATGAGCAGTTCTTC. This codes for CASSLRTSAGNEQFF.

This chain joins TRBV5-4 and TRBJ2-5; no firm D call. Germline CDR1 and CDR2: SGHNT and YYREEE (reference sequence). The V end was cut by 2 bases, the J end by 2 bases, with 10 bases between. The CDR3 is 14 residues long. This CDR3 reads CASSFSVKQETQYF. CDR3 nucleotides: TGTGCCAGCAGCTTTTCAGTAAAACAAGAGACCCAGTACTTC.

This chain links TRBV4-1 with TRBJ2-1; D remains unclear. CDR1 MGHRA and CDR2 YSYEKL come from the germline V gene. The V end lost 3 bases, the J end lost 3 bases, and 6 bases lay between the germline ends. The CDR3 is 13 amino acids. The CDR3 nucleotides read TGCGCCAGCAGCCACGAGAACTACAATGAGCAGTTCTTC. It yields the protein CASSHENYNEQFF.